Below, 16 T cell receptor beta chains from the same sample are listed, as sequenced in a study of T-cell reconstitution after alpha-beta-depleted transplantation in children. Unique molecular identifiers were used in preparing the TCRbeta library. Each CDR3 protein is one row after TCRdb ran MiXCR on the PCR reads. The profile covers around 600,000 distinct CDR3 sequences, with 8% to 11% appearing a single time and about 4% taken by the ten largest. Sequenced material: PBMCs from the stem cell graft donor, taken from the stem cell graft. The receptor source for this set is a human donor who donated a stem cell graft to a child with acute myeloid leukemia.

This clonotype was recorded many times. CDR3 sequence reads: CASSQVTKEARNEQYF. Written as DNA, the CDR3 is TGTGCCAGCAGCCAAGTGACCAAGGAGGCACGGAACGAGCAGTACTTC. This sequence joins TRBV4-2 and TRBJ2-7; a weak D match, TRBD2 (5 bases). CDR1 and CDR2 from the germline V gene are LGHNA and YNFKEQ. The V and J ends lost 1 base and 5 bases respectively, with 18 bases between them. This CDR3 has 16 amino acids.

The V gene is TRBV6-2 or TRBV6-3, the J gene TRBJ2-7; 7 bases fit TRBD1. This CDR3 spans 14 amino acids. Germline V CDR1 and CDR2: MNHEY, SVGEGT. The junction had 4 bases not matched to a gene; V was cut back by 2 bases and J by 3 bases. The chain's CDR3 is CASSYNRGLYEQYF. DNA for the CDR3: TGTGCCAGCAGTTACAACAGGGGTCTCTACGAGCAGTACTTC.

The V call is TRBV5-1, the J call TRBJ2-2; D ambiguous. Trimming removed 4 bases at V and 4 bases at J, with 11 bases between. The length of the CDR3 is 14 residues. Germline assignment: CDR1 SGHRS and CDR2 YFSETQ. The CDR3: CASSPDTGTGELFF. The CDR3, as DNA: TGCGCCAGCAGCCCTGACACGGGCACCGGGGAGCTGTTTTTT.

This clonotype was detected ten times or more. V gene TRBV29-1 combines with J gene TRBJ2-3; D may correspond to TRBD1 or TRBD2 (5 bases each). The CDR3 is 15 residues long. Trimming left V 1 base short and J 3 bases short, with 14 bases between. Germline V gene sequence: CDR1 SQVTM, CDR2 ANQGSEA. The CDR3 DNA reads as TGCAGCGTTGAAGGAGGGCAGGGAATGACAGATACGCAGTATTTT. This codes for CSVEGGQGMTDTQYF.

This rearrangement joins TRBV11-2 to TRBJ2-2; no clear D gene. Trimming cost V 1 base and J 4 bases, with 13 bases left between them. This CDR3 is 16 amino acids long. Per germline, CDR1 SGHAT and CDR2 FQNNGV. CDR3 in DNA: TGTGCCAGCAGCTTAGGGGTCCAAAGGAGCACCGGGGAGCTGTTTTTT. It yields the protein CASSLGVQRSTGELFF.

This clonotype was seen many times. For the CDR3, the DNA is TGCAGTGCCCTGGTGGGTGGGGAGACCCAGTACTTC. Its translation is CSALVGGETQYF. The rearrangement uses TRBV20-1 and TRBJ2-5; D unclear. CDR3 length: 12 residues. Trimming took 6 bases from V and 5 from J, leaving 13 bases between them. From germline, CDR1 is DFQATT and CDR2 SNEGSKA (reference sequence).

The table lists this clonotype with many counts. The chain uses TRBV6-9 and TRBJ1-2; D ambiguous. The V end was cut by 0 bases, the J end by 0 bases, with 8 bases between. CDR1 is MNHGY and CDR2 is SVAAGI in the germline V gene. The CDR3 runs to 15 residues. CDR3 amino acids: CASSYSAASNYGYTF. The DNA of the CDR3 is TGTGCCAGCAGTTATTCGGCAGCCTCTAACTATGGCTACACCTTC.

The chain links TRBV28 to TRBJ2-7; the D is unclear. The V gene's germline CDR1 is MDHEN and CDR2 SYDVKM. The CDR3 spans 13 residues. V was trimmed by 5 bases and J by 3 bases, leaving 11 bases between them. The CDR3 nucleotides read TGTGCCAGCAGTCGGCGGCAGTACTACGAGCAGTACTTC. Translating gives CASSRRQYYEQYF.

CDR3 region: CSVEDSPTEAFF. The CDR3 DNA reads as TGCAGCGTTGAGGACAGCCCCACTGAAGCTTTCTTT. The chain links TRBV29-1 to TRBJ1-1, with D maybe TRBD1 (6 bases). This CDR3 region has 12 residues. CDR1 and CDR2 (germline): SQVTM, ANQGSEA. Trimming removed 3 bases from V and 4 bases from J, with 9 bases in between. The full variable domain, with the rest looked up from reference TRBV29-1 and TRBJ1-1, is SAVISQKPSRDICQRGTSLTIQCQVDSQVTMMFWYRQQPGQSLTLIATANQGSEATYESGFVIDKFPISRPNLTFSTLTVSNMSPEDSSIYLCSVEDSPTEAFFGQGTRLTVV.

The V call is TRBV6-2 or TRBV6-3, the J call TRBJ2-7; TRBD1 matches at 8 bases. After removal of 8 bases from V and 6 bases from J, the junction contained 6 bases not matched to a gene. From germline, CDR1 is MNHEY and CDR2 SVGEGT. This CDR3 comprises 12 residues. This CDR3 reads CASADRAVEQYF. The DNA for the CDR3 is TGTGCCAGCGCGGACAGGGCGGTCGAGCAGTACTTC.

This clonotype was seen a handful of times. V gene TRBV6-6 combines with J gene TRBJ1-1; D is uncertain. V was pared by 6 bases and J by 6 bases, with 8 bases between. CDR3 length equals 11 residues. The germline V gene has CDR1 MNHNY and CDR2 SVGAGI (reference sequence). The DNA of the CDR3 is TGTGCCAGCAGCATACTTCCTGAAGCTTTCTTT. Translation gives CASSILPEAFF.

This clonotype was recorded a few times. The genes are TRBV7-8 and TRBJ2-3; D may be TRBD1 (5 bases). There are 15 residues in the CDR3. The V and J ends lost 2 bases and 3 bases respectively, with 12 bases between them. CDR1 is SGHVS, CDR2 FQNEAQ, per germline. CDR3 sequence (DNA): TGTGCCAGCAGCTTATTTCAGGGTCGAACAGATACGCAGTATTTT. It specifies CASSLFQGRTDTQYF.

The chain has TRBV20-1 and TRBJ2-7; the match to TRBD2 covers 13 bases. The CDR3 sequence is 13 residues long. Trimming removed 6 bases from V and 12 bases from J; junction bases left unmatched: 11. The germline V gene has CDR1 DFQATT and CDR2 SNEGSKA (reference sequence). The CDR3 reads CSASLLAGGPGYF. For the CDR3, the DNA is TGCAGTGCCTCCCTACTAGCGGGAGGGCCCGGGTACTTC.

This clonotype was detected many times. The CDR3 DNA sequence: TGTGCCAGCAGGGCCCTAACAGGGGCCAATGAGCAGTTCTTC. Translating gives CASRALTGANEQFF. The chain links TRBV2 to TRBJ2-1, with TRBD1 identical over 7 bases. Trimming at V came to 6 bases and at J to 6 bases, leaving 8 bases not matched to a gene. This CDR3 contains 14 residues. Germline CDR1 is SNHLY and CDR2 is FYNNEI.

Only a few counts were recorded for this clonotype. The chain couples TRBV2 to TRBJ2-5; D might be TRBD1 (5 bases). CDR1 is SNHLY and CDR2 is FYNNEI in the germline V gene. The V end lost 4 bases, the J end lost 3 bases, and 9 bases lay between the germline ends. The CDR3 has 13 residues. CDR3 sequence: CASSGTGKETQYF. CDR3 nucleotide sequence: TGTGCCAGCAGTGGTACAGGCAAAGAGACCCAGTACTTC.

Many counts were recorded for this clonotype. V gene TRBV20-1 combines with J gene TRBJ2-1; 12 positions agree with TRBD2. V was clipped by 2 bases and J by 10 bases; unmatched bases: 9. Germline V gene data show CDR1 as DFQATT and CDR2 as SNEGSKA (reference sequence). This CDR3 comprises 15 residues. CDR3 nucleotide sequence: TGCAGTGCTAGAACACCGGTCCTAGCGGGAGGGGAGCAGTTCTTC. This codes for CSARTPVLAGGEQFF.